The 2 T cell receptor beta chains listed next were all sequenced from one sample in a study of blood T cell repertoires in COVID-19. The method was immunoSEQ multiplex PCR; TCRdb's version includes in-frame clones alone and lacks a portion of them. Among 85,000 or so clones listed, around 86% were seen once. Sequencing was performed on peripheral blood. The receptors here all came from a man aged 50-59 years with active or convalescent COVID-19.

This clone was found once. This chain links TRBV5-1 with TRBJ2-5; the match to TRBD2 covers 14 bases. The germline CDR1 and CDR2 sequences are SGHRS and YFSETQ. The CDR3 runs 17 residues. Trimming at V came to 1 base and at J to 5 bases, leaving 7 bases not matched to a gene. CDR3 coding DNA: TGCGCCAGCAGCTTGCTTGGGACTAGCGGGAGCCGTGAGACCCAGTACTTC. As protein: CASSLLGTSGSRETQYF.

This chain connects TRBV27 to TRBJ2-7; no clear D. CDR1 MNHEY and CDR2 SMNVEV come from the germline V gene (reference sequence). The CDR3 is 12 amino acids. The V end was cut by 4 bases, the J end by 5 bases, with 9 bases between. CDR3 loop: CASSSPPDEQYF. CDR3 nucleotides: TGTGCCAGCAGTTCCCCCCCGGACGAGCAGTACTTC.